Sequencing of this T cell receptor beta chain was carried out in a study of human T cells and chemical hapten exposure. Background on the study: On the upper back, patch tests were applied with 0.01% DPC and read at 6 days. Study-wide findings and caveats: Once DPC sensitization occurred, TCRs above 1 in 1000 frequency showed no change. Patch test score was positively correlated with the counts of PT1 expanded TCRs.

Time point denoted: pre-sensitization, week 0. Treatment: therapeutic diphenylcyclopropenone sensitization with weekly scalp DPC. Concerning this clonotype itself: Its specificity is unknown.

The CDR3 covers 13 residues. Germline CDR1 is LGHNA and CDR2 is YSLEER. The trim removed 8 bases at V and 6 bases at J, leaving 1 base unmatched. What the library attached to individual cDNA molecules were unique molecular identifiers. TCRdb ran MiXCR on the RACE reads and lists one entry per CDR3 protein. The repertoire holds about 110,000 distinct CDR3 sequences, with roughly 12% as singletons. This chain joins TRBV4-3 and TRBJ1-6; 10 positions match TRBD1. The sample was whole blood, taken in connection with sensitization to the hapten diphenylcyclopropenone (DPC). The TCR sequence derives from a woman in her forties or fifties with alopecia areata. Some clones in this sample may be carry-over from other donors' samples. CDR3 amino acids: CASRDRGNSPLHF. CDR3 in DNA: TGCGCCAGCCGGGACAGGGGTAATTCACCCCTCCACTTT.